One sample yielded the 13 T cell receptor beta chains listed below, sequenced in a study of CD8 T cells in ankylosing spondylitis (dated by TCRdb to the late 2010s). The full study reports these points: A TCR beta motif of about eight highly homologous amino acid variants appeared characteristic of blood from ankylosing spondylitis patients.

Libraries were built with 5' RACE. This sample was sequenced with an Illumina HiSeq 2500. Starting from the raw public reads, TCRdb applied fastp trimming at Q25, assembled clones with MiXCR and retained in-frame beta chains. Entries are consolidated by CDR3 protein sequence, retaining the most common genes and DNA. A total of about 340,000 distinct CDR3 sequences appear in this sample, around 8% of them only once. The top ten clones comprise roughly 15% of the sample. These TCRs' antigens remain unknown. Source material: blood, either unsorted or a sorted T cell fraction (not recorded which). These receptor sequences come from a male donor with ankylosing spondylitis.

The rearrangement links TRBV7-8 to TRBJ2-2, with a weak D call TRBD2 (6 bases). CDR3 length: 14 residues. V dropped 6 bases and J dropped 0 bases, with 8 bases sitting between them. The germline gives CDR1 SGHVS, CDR2 FQNEAQ. CDR3 amino acids: CASRTGANTGELFF. DNA for the CDR3: TGTGCCAGCAGAACGGGAGCGAACACCGGGGAGCTGTTTTTT.

This clonotype was counted only a few times. The chain couples TRBV2 to TRBJ2-2, with TRBD2 matching over 14 bases. The CDR3 covers 16 residues. Germline V gene sequence: CDR1 SNHLY, CDR2 FYNNEI. V lost 6 bases, J lost 5 bases, and 5 bases stayed unmatched. CDR3 amino acids: CASRTSGRARTGELFF. CDR3 nucleotide sequence: TGTGCCAGCAGGACTAGCGGGAGGGCCAGAACCGGGGAGCTGTTTTTT.

This clonotype was observed a few times. This chain uses TRBV28 with TRBJ2-4, with 8 bases that match TRBD1. This CDR3 has 16 residues. CDR1 is MDHEN and CDR2 is SYDVKM in the germline V gene. The J segment lost 6 bases and the V segment lost 3 bases, leaving 10 bases of the junction unmatched. This chain's CDR3 is CASSLSGTGTRNIQYF. In DNA, the CDR3 is TGTGCCAGCAGTTTGTCCGGGACAGGTACTAGAAACATTCAGTACTTC.

The V call is TRBV29-1, the J call TRBJ2-2; weak D call: TRBD1 (6 bases). Germline V gene sequence: CDR1 SQVTM, CDR2 ANQGSEA. The CDR3 runs 13 residues. V lost 3 bases and J 6 bases, leaving 11 bases between the germline ends. In DNA, the CDR3 is TGCAGCGTTGATTCAGGGGAAGCCGGGGAGCTGTTTTTT. This gives the protein CSVDSGEAGELFF.

This clonotype was seen a few times. V gene TRBV12-3 or TRBV12-4 combines with J gene TRBJ2-1, with 7 bases that match TRBD2. J gave up 8 bases and V 3 bases, and 10 bases lay outside the gene matches. The CDR3 runs to 15 residues. The CDR3 loop reads CASSLGGLVLYEQFF. The DNA for the CDR3 is TGTGCCAGCAGTTTGGGCGGACTAGTACTCTATGAGCAGTTCTTC.

The chain carries TRBV7-2 and TRBJ1-1; D uncertain. Between the trimmed V and J ends, which lost 2 bases and 3 bases, there was a span of 10 bases. Germline V CDR1 and CDR2: SGHTA, FQGNSA. The CDR3 is 14 residues long. For the CDR3, the DNA is TGTGCCAGCAGCTTATGGGGAGTAGACACTGAAGCTTTCTTT. Translation gives CASSLWGVDTEAFF.

This clonotype turned up a few times. V gene TRBV20-1 combines with J gene TRBJ1-5, with D unclear. Trimming pared 5 bases from V and 0 bases from J, leaving 17 bases between. The CDR3 sequence is 16 residues long. Germline V gene data show CDR1 as DFQATT and CDR2 as SNEGSKA (reference sequence). CDR3 sequence: CSARKQSGYSNQPQHF. The CDR3 nucleotides read TGCAGTGCTCGAAAGCAATCCGGGTATAGCAATCAGCCCCAGCATTTT.

The gene calls are TRBV11-3 and TRBJ2-1; D is ambiguous. CDR1 is SGHNT and CDR2 is YENEEA in the germline V gene. V was trimmed by 0 bases and J by 9 bases, leaving 12 bases between them. The CDR3 loop spans 14 amino acids. The CDR3 is CASSLDRQIPEQFF. The CDR3 DNA sequence: TGTGCCAGCAGCTTAGATCGCCAGATCCCTGAGCAGTTCTTC.

In its sample, this clonotype was seen a few times. This chain joins TRBV7-9 and TRBJ2-2; TRBD2 aligns across 9 bases. CDR1 and CDR2 from the germline V gene are SEHNR and FQNEAQ (reference sequence). The CDR3 is 17 residues long. The ends lost 2 bases at V and 2 bases at J; junction bases unmatched: 6. CDR3 DNA sequence: TGTGCCAGCAGCTTAAGGACTAGCGCCGACAACACCGGGGAGCTGTTTTTT. Protein sequence: CASSLRTSADNTGELFF.

The chain combines TRBV7-9 with TRBJ2-1, with D possibly TRBD2 on 6 matching bases. The CDR3 sequence is 14 residues long. Looked up from germline, CDR1 is SEHNR and CDR2 is FQNEAQ (reference sequence). The V end lost 1 base, the J end lost 8 bases, and 12 bases lay between the germline ends. CDR3 nucleotide sequence: TGTGCCAGCAGCTTAGTGCCGGGGGAGGATGAGCAGTTCTTC. The encoded protein is CASSLVPGEDEQFF. Supplemented by reference TRBV7-9 and TRBJ2-1, the full variable domain reads DTGVSQNPRHKITKRGQNVTFRCDPISEHNRLYWYRQTLGQGPEFLTYFQNEAQLEKSRLLSDRFSAERPKGSFSTLEIQRTEQGDSAMYLCASSLVPGEDEQFFGPGTRLTVL.

This clonotype has ten or more counts. V and J are TRBV12-3 or TRBV12-4 and TRBJ1-5; no clear D. CDR3 length: 12 amino acids. V was pared by 6 bases and J by 9 bases, with 12 bases between. CDR3 coding DNA: TGTGCCAGCAGCCGATCATCTTCGCCCCAGCATTTT. It yields the protein CASSRSSSPQHF.

The chain employs TRBV19 and TRBJ1-2; possible D gene TRBD1, 6 bases. The germline V gene has CDR1 LNHDA and CDR2 SQIVND (reference sequence). Trimming left V 6 bases short and J 4 bases short, with 12 bases between. This CDR3 has 13 amino acids. DNA of the CDR3: TGTGCCAGTAGCGACAGGACGGGCTATGGCTACACCTTC. Its protein is CASSDRTGYGYTF.

In its sample, this clonotype was seen many times. The chain joins TRBV5-1 to TRBJ1-1; 7 bases align to TRBD1. This CDR3 has 15 amino acids. V gave up 5 bases and J gave up 0 bases; unmatched junction bases: 7. Looked up from germline, CDR1 is SGHRS and CDR2 is YFSETQ. Here the CDR3 DNA reads TGCGCCAGCAGTCCGACAGGGCCGATGAACACTGAAGCTTTCTTT. Amino acid sequence: CASSPTGPMNTEAFF.